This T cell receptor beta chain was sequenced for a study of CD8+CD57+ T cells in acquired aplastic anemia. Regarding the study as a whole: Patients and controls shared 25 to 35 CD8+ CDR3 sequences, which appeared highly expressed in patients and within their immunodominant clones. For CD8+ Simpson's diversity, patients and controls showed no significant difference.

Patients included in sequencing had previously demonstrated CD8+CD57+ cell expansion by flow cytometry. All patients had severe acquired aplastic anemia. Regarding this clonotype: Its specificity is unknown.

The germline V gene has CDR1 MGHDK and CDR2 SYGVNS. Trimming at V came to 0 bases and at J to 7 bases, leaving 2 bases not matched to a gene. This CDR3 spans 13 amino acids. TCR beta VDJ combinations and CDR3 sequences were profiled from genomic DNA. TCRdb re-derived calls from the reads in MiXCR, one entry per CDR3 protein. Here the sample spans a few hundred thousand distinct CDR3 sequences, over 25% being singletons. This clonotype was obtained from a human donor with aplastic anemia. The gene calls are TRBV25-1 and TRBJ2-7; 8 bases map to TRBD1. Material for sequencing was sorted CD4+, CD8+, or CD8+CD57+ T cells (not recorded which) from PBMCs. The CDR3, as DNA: TGTGCCAGCAGTGAATATGGGACAGGAGAGCAGTACTTC. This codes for CASSEYGTGEQYF.